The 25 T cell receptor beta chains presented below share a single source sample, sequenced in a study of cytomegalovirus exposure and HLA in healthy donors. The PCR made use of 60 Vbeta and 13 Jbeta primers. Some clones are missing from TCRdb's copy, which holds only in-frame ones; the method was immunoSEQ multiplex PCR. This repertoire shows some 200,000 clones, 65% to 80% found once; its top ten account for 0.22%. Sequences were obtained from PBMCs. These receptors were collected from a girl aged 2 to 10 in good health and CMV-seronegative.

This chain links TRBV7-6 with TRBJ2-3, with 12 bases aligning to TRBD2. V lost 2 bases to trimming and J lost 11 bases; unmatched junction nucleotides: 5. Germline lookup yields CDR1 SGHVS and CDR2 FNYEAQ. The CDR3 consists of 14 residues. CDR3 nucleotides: TGTGCCAGCAGCTTAACTAGCGGGAGGTTTGAGCAGTATTTT. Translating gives CASSLTSGRFEQYF.

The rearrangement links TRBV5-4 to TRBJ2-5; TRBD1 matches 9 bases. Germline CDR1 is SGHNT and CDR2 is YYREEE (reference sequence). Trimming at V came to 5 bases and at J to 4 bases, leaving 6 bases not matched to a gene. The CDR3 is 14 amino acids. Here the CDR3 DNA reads TGTGCCAGCAGTCTAACAGGGGGCGGAGAGACCCAGTACTTC. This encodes CASSLTGGGETQYF. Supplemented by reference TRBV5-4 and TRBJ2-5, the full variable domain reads ETGVTQSPTHLIKTRGQQVTLRCSSQSGHNTVSWYQQALGQGPQFIFQYYREEENGRGNFPPRFSGLQFPNYSSELNVNALELDDSALYLCASSLTGGGETQYFGPGTRLLVL.

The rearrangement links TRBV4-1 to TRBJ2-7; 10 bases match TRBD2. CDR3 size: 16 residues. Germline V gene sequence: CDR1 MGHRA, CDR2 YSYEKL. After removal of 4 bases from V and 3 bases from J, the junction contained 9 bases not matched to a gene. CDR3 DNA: TGCGCCAGCAGCCTCGCCGGACTAGCGGAATACTACGAGCAGTACTTC. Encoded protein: CASSLAGLAEYYEQYF.

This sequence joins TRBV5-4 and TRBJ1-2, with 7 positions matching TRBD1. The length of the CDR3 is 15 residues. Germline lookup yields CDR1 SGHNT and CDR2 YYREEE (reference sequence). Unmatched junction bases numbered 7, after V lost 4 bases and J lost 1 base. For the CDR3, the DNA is TGTGCCAGCAGCCAACGGACAGGCGATAACTATGGCTACACCTTC. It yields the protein CASSQRTGDNYGYTF.

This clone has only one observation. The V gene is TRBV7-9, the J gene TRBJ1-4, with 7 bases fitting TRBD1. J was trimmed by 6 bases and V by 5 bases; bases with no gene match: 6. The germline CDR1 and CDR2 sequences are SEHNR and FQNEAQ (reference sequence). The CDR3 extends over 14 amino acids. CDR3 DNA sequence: TGTGCCAGCAGCGATCGGGACAGCTATGAAAAACTGTTTTTT. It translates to CASSDRDSYEKLFF. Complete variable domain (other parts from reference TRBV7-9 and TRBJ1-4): DTGVSQNPRHKITKRGQNVTFRCDPISEHNRLYWYRQTLGQGPEFLTYFQNEAQLEKSRLLSDRFSAERPKGSFSTLEIQRTEQGDSAMYLCASSDRDSYEKLFFGSGTQLSVL.

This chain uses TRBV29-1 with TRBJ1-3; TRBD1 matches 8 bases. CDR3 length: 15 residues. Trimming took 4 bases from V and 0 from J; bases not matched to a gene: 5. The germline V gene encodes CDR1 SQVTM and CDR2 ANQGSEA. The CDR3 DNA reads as TGCAGCGTTGTAAGGACAGGGCACTCTGGAAACACCATATATTTT. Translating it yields CSVVRTGHSGNTIYF.

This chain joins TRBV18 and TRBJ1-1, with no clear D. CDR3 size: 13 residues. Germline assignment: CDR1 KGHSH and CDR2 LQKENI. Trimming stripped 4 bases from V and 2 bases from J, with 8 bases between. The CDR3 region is CASSLGVNTEAFF. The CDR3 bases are TGTGCCAGCTCACTCGGGGTTAACACTGAAGCTTTCTTT.

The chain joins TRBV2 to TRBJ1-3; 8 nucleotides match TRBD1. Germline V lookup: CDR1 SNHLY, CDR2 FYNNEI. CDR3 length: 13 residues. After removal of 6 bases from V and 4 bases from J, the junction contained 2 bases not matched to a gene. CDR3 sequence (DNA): TGTGCCAGCAGGGGACAGGCGGGAAACACCATATATTTT. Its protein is CASRGQAGNTIYF.

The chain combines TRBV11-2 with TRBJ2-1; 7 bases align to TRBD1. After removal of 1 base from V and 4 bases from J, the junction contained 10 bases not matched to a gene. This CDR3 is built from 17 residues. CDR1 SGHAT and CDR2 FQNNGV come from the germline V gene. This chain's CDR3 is CASSLVDDRDLYNEQFF. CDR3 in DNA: TGTGCCAGCAGCTTAGTAGATGACAGGGATTTGTACAATGAGCAGTTCTTC.

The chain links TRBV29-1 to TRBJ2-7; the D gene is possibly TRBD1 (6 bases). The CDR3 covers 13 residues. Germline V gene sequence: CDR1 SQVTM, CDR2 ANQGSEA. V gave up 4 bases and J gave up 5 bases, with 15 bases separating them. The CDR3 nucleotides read TGCAGCGTTGGGAAAAACAGGGACCACGAGCAGTACTTC. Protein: CSVGKNRDHEQYF.

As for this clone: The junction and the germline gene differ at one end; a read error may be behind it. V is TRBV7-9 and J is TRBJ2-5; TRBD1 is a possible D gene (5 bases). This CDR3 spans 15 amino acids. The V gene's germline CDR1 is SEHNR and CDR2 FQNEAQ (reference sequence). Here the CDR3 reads CSSSQRWTSQETQYF. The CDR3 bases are TGTTCCAGCAGCCAGAGGTGGACAAGCCAAGAGACCCAGTACTTC.

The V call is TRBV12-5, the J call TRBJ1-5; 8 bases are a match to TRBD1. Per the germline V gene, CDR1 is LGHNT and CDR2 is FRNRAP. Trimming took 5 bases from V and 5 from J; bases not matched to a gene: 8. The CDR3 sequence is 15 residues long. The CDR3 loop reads CASGPPQDRDQPQHF. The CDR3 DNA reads TGTGCTAGTGGTCCCCCCCAGGACAGGGATCAGCCCCAGCATTTT. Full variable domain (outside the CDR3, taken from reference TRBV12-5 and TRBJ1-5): DARVTQTPRHKVTEMGQEVTMRCQPILGHNTVFWYRQTMMQGLELLAYFRNRAPLDDSGMPKDRFSAEMPDATLATLKIQPSEPRDSAVYFCASGPPQDRDQPQHFGDGTRLSIL.

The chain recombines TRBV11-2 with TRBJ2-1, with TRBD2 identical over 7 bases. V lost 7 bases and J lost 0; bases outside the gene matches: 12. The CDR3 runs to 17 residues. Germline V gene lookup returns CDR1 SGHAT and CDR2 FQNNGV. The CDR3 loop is CASTVAWRGSSYNEQFF. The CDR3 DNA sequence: TGTGCCAGCACCGTAGCGTGGCGCGGGAGCTCCTACAATGAGCAGTTCTTC.

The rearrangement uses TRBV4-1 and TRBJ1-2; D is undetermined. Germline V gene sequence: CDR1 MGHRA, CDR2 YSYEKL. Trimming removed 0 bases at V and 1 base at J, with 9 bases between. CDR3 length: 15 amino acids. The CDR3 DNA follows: TGCGCCAGCAGCCAAGAAGGAGGGAATAACTATGGCTACACCTTC. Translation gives CASSQEGGNNYGYTF.

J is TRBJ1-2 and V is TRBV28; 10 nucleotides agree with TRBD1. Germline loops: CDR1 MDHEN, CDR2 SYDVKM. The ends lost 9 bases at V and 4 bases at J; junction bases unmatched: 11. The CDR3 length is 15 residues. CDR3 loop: CARGPARQGAYGYTF. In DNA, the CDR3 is TGTGCCAGGGGACCCGCCAGACAGGGGGCCTATGGCTACACCTTC.

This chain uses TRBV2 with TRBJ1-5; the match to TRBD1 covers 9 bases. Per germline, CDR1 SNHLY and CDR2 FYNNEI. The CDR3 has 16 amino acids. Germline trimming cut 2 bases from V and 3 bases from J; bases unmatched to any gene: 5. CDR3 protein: CASSERTGGNNQPQHF. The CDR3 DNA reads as TGTGCCAGCAGTGAACGAACAGGGGGCAACAATCAGCCCCAGCATTTT.

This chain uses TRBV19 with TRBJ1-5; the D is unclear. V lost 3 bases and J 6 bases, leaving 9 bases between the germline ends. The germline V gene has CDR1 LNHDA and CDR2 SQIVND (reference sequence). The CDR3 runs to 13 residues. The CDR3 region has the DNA TGTGCCAGTAGTATGCGGGGAGGTCAGCCCCAGCATTTT. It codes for CASSMRGGQPQHF.

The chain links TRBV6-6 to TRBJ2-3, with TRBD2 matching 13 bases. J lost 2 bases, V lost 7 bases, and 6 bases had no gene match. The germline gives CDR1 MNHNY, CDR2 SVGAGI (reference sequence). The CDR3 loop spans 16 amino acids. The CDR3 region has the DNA TGTGCCAGCACCCCACTAGCGGGGGGGCCCACAGATACGCAGTATTTT. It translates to CASTPLAGGPTDTQYF.

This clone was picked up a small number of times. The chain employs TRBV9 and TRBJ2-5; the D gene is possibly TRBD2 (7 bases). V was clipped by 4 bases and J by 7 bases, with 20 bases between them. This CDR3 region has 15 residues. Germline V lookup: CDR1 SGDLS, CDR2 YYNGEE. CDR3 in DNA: TGTGCCAGCAGCACCTCAGGACTGGGGGGGCTGACCCAGTACTTC. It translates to CASSTSGLGGLTQYF.

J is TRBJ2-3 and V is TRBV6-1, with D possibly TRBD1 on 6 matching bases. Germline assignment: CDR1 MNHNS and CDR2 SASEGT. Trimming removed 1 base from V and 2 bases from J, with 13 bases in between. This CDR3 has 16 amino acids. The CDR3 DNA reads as TGTGCCAGCAGTGAAGGCTGGACAGCCACCACAGATACGCAGTATTTT. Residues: CASSEGWTATTDTQYF.

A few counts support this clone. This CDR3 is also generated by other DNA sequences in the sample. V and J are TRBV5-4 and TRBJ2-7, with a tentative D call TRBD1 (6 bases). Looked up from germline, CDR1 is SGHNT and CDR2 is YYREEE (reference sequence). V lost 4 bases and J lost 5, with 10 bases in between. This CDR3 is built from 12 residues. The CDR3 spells CASSPTGNEQYF. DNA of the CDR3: TGTGCCAGCAGCCCAACAGGGAACGAGCAGTACTTC. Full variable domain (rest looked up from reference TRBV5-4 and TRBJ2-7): ETGVTQSPTHLIKTRGQQVTLRCSSQSGHNTVSWYQQALGQGPQFIFQYYREEENGRGNFPPRFSGLQFPNYSSELNVNALELDDSALYLCASSPTGNEQYFGPGTRLTVT.

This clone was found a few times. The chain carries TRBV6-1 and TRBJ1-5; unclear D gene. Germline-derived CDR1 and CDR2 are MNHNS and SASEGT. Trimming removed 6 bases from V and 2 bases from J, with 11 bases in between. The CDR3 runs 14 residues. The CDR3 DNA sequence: TGTGCCAGCAGCTCCCGTGGCCGCAATCAGCCCCAGCATTTT. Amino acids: CASSSRGRNQPQHF.

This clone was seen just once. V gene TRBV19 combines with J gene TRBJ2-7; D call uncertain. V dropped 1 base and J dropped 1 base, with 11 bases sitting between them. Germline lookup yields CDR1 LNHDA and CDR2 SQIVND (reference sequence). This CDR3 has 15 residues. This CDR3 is CASSIVPTPSYEQYF. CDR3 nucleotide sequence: TGTGCCAGTAGTATAGTACCGACACCGTCCTACGAGCAGTACTTC.

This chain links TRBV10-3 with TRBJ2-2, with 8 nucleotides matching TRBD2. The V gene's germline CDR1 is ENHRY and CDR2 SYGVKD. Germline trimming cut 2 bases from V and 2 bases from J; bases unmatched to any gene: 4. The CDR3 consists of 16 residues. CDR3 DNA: TGTGCCATCAGTGAGAGGAGCGGGGGTAACACCGGGGAGCTGTTTTTT. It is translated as CAISERSGGNTGELFF.

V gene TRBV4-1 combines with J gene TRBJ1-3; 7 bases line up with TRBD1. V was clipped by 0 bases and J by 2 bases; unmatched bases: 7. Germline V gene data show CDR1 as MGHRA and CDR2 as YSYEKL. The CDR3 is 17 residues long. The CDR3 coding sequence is TGCGCCAGCAGCCAAGATCTGGCCAGGGGGGCTGGAAACACCATATATTTT. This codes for CASSQDLARGAGNTIYF.